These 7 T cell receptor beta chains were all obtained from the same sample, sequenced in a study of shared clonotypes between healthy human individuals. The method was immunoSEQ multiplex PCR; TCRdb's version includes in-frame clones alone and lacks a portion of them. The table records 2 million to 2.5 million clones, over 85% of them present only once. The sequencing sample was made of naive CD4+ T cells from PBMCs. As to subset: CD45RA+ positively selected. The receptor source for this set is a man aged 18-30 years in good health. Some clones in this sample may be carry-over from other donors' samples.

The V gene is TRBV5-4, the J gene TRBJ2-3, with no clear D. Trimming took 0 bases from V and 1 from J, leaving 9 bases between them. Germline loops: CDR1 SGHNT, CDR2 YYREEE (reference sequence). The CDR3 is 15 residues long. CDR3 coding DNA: TGTGCCAGCAGCTTGGATGTCGGGCGCACAGATACGCAGTATTTT. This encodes CASSLDVGRTDTQYF. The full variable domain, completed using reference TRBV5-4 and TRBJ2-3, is ETGVTQSPTHLIKTRGQQVTLRCSSQSGHNTVSWYQQALGQGPQFIFQYYREEENGRGNFPPRFSGLQFPNYSSELNVNALELDDSALYLCASSLDVGRTDTQYFGPGTRLTVL.

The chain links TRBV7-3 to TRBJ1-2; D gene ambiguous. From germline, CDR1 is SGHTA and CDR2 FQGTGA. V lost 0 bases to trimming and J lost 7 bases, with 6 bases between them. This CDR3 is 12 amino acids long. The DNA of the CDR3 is TGTGCCAGCAGCTTAACAGGCGGTGGCTACACCTTC. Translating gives CASSLTGGGYTF.

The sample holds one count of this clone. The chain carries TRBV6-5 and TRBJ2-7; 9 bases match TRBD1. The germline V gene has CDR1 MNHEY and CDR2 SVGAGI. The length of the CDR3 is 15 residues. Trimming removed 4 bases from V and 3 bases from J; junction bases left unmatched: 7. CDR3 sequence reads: CASSFRDRANYEQYF. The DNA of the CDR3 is TGTGCCAGCAGTTTCCGGGACAGGGCCAACTACGAGCAGTACTTC.

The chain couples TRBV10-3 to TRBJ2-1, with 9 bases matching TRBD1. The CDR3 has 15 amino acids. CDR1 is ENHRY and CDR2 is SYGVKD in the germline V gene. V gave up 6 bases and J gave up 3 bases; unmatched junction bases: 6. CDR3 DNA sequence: TGTGCCATCAGGGGACAGGGAAATTACTACAATGAGCAGTTCTTC. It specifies CAIRGQGNYYNEQFF.

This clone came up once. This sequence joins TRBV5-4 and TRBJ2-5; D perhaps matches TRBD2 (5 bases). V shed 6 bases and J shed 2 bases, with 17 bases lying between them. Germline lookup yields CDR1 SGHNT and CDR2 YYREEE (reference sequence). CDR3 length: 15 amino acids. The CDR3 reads CASTRIAGPQETQYF. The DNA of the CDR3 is TGTGCCAGCACTCGCATTGCGGGCCCACAAGAGACCCAGTACTTC.

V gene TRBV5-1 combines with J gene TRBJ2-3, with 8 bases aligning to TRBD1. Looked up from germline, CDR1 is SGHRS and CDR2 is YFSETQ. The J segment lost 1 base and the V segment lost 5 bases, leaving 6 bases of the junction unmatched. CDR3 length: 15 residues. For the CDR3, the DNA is TGCGCCAGCAGAACCCCGGGACAGGGCACAGATACGCAGTATTTT. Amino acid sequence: CASRTPGQGTDTQYF.

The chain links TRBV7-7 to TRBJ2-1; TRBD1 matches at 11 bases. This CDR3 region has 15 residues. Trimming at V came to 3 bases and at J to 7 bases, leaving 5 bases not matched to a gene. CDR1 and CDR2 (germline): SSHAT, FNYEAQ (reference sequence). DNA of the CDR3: TGTGCCAGCAGCTTCGGACAGGGGGCGGAAAATGAGCAGTTCTTC. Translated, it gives CASSFGQGAENEQFF.